This T cell receptor (beta chain) was retrieved from a study of T cells expressing NK-cell markers. Study in general: The TCR beta repertoires were obtained from sorted CD3+CD56+NKG2C+, CD3+CD56+NKG2C- and CD3+CD56-NKG2C+ T cells.

General study results and limits: It remained uncertain whether the expanded NKG2C+ T cell clones were specific for HCMV antigens. Where several donors were concerned, these clonotypes also led the CD3+CD56-NKG2C+ fraction. NKG2C+ dominant clonotype frequencies in six or seven donors were roughly 1.0-7.5% of CD8+ T cells.

With regard to this clonotype: The antigen remains undetermined.

Reprocessing the 5' RACE reads, TCRdb reports a single entry for every CDR3 protein and omits DNA. Here the sample table reports fewer than 400,000 distinct CDR3 sequences. Germline V lookup: CDR1 DFQATT, CDR2 SNEGSKA (reference sequence). This CDR3 comprises 15 residues. Sequencing was performed on blood T cells: a sorted CD56 or NKG2C T cell subset, CD4+ or CD8+ T cells, or bulk PBMC T cells (not recorded which). This chain links TRBV20-1 with TRBJ2-2; without DNA, the TCRdb call of TRBD2 cannot be checked. The sequence came from a man aged 18-70 years in good health. CDR3 in amino acids: CSANAGGRAVGELFF.